This T cell receptor beta chain was captured in a study of blood T cells in healthy people across ages. The CDR3 is 15 residues long. Germline V gene data show CDR1 as SGHKS and CDR2 as YYEKEE (reference sequence). Trimming took 0 bases from V and 1 from J, leaving 10 bases between them. The authors ran a second PCR of about 7 to 11 cycles using a sample-barcoded 5' primer and a J-beta primer mix. TCRdb re-analysed the 5' RACE reads in MiXCR, keeping a single row per CDR3 protein. Seen here are under 1,000,000 distinct CDR3 sequences, around 36% observed once, and the top ten hold 13%. The TCR originated in a man aged 18 to 35 in good health. V and J are TRBV5-5 and TRBJ1-1, with D hard to call. Specimen: blood. Here the CDR3 reads CASSLAPERNTEAFF. CDR3 DNA sequence: TGTGCCAGCAGCTTGGCGCCAGAGAGGAACACTGAAGCTTTCTTT.